This entry lists 2 T cell receptor beta chains sequenced from one sample in a study of blood T cell repertoires in COVID-19. TCRdb's copy holds only in-frame clones and misses some; the assay was immunoSEQ multiplex PCR. Of approximately 360,000 clones in the sample, 90% are singletons; the top ten hold about 6.8%. What was sequenced was peripheral blood. Every receptor here comes from a man younger than 35 with active or convalescent COVID-19.

As regards this clone: Other DNA variants within this sample encode the same CDR3. V is TRBV18 and J is TRBJ1-5; D might be TRBD1 (5 bases). V was trimmed by 2 bases and J by 4 bases, leaving 9 bases between them. Germline V gene lookup returns CDR1 KGHSH and CDR2 LQKENI. This CDR3 has 14 amino acids. The CDR3: CASSPSDSNQPQHF. The CDR3 coding sequence is TGTGCCAGCTCACCAAGCGACAGTAATCAGCCCCAGCATTTT. Complete variable domain (other parts from reference TRBV18 and TRBJ1-5): NAGVMQNPRHLVRRRGQEARLRCSPMKGHSHVYWYRQLPEEGLKFMVYLQKENIIDESGMPKERFSAEFPKEGPSILRIQQVVRGDSAAYFCASSPSDSNQPQHFGDGTRLSIL.

The chain has TRBV9 and TRBJ2-3; 9 bases map to TRBD2. J gave up 4 bases and V 2 bases, and 5 bases lay outside the gene matches. The germline V gene has CDR1 SGDLS and CDR2 YYNGEE. The CDR3 runs to 15 residues. CDR3 sequence (DNA): TGTGCCAGCAGCGTTACTAGCGGGTTTCCAGATACGCAGTATTTT. It specifies CASSVTSGFPDTQYF.